This TCR beta chain was identified in a study of blood T cell repertoires in COVID-19. V lost 5 bases, J lost 6 bases, and 10 bases lay in between. The CDR3 runs 12 residues. CDR1 and CDR2 from the germline V gene are SNHLY and FYNNEI. In the original analysis: Estimated nucleated cell counts came from reference gene primer amplification. Clones were read by immunoSEQ multiplex PCR, and TCRdb kept only the in-frame ones, dropping some. Clone size and the V and J calls come from that table; the DNA yielded D and trimming. This repertoire shows 360,000 or so clones, 88% found once; its top ten account for approximately 0.97%.

J is TRBJ1-2 and V is TRBV2; maybe TRBD1 (6 bases). The TCR originated in a woman aged 25 to 39 who had been exposed to COVID-19. What was sequenced was PBMCs or T cells enriched from blood (not recorded which). The CDR3 DNA reads as TGTGCCAGCAGTACAGGGTTACATGGCTACACCTTC. Translated: CASSTGLHGYTF.